This TCR beta chain was recovered during a study of CD8 T cells in ankylosing spondylitis (dated by TCRdb to about 2017). Background on the whole study: To find TCR variants linked to disease, the study profiled T cell receptor beta repertoires in ankylosing spondylitis patients and healthy donors. The whole study cohort included roughly 110 healthy donors and around 24 ankylosing spondylitis patients. Samples of peripheral blood were taken, and for ankylosing spondylitis patients, synovial fluid was collected as well. On the study overall, not on this receptor specifically: A TCR beta motif made up of several highly homologous amino acid variants appeared to be characteristic of blood from ankylosing spondylitis patients. Some TCR beta motif variants had previously been reported in synovial fluid and blood of reactive arthritis patients, which suggested common disease-initiation mechanisms. The disease-linked clones were reported to be significantly enriched in matched synovial fluid samples from ankylosing spondylitis patients. In peripheral blood, the disease-linked clones were found at relatively low frequencies and had a CD8+ phenotype.

This clonotype occurred a few times. Its antigen is unknown. The sample holds no much larger clone one base away, and base qualities are not on file. The listed sequencing device is Illumina HiSeq 2500. Quantitative 5'-RACE with molecular barcodes was the method used to prepare the TCR beta libraries. Per the authors' processing: Disease-linked TCR variants were identified with a new computational method built on a probabilistic model of VDJ rearrangement. TCRdb trimmed public reads at Q25 via fastp, called clones via MiXCR and kept in-frame beta chains. Entries that share a CDR3 protein sequence are merged under the most common genes and DNA. TCRdb, not the original authors, processed these V and J calls. The sample yields roughly 450,000 distinct CDR3 sequences; about 25% were counted once. Together, the top ten hold roughly 0.8% of the sample. Sequencing was carried out using blood, either unsorted or a sorted T cell fraction (not recorded which). The TCR originated in a male donor with ankylosing spondylitis.

The CDR3 corresponds to CASSTGNGNTIYF. The base sequence is TGTGCCAGCAGTACAGGGAATGGAAACACCATATATTTT. The sequence links TRBV12-3 or TRBV12-4 to TRBJ1-3, with TRBD1 as a weak D call on 6 bases. V is clipped by 5 bases and J by 3 bases, and the sequence between their germline boundaries is 8 bases long. Taken from cysteine to phenylalanine, the CDR3 has 13 residues. The only DNA kept is the CDR3, 39 bases in frame from the first base.